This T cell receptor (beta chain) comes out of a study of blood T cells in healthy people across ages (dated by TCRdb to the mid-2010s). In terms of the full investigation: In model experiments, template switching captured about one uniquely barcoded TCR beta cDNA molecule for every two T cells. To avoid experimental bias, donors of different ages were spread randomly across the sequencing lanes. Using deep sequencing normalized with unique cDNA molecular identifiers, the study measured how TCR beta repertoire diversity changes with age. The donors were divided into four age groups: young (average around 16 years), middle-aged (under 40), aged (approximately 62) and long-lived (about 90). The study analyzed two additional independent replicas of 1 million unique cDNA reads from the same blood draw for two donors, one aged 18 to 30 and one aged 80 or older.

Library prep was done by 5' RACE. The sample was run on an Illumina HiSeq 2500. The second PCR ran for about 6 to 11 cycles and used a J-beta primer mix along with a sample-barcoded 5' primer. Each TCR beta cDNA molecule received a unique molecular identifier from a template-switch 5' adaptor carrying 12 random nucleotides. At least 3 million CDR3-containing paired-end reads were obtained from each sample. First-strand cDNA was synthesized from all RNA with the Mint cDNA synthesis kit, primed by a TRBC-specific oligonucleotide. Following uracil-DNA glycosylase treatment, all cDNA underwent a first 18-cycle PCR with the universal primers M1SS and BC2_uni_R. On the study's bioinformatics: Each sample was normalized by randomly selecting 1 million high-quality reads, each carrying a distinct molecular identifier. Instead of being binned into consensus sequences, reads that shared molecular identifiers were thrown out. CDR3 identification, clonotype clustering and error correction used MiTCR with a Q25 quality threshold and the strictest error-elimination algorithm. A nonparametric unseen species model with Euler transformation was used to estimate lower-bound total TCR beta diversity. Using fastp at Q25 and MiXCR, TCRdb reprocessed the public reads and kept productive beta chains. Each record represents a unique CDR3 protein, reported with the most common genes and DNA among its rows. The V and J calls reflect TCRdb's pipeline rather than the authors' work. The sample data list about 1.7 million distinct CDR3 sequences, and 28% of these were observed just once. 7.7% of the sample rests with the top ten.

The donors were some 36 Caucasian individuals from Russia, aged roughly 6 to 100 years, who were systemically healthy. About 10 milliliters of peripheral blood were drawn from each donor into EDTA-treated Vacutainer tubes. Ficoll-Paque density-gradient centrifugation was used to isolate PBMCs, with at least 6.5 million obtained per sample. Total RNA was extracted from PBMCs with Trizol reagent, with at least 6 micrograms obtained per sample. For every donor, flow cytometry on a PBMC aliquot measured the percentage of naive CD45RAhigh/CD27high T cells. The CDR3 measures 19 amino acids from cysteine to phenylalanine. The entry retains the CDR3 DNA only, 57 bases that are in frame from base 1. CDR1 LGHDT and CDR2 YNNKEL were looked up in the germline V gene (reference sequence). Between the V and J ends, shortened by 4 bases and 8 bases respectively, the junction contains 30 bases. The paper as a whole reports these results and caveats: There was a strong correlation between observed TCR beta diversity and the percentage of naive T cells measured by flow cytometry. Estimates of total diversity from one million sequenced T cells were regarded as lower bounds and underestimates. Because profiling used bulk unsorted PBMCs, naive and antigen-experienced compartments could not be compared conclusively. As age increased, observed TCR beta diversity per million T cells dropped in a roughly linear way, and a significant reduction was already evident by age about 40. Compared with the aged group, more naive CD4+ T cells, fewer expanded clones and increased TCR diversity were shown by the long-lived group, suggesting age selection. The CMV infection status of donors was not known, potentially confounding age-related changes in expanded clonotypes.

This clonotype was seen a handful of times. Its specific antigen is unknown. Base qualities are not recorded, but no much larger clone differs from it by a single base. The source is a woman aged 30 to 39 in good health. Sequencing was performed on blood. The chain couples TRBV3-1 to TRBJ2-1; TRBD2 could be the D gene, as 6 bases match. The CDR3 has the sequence CASSPPTGGGVPRVDEQFF. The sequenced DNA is TGTGCCAGCAGCCCCCCTACCGGGGGTGGTGTTCCGCGGGTGGATGAGCAGTTCTTC.